The 5 T cell receptor beta chains given below trace back to one sample, sequenced in a study of T cell responses to AZD1222 COVID-19 vaccine. TCRdb keeps only in-frame clones here, not all; method: immunoSEQ multiplex PCR. The sample records around 130,000 clones, 85% to 90% being singletons. The specimen was peripheral blood, collected 28 days after the second AZD1222 dose. These receptors were collected from an adult who received the AZD1222 COVID-19 vaccine.

The chain links TRBV10-1 to TRBJ2-2, with D tentatively TRBD1 or TRBD2 (5 bases each). The CDR3 loop spans 15 amino acids. V lost 0 bases and J 4 bases, leaving 9 bases between the germline ends. Germline CDR1 WNHNN, CDR2 SYGVQD (reference sequence). CDR3 sequence (DNA): TGCGCCAGCAGTGAGTCGACGGGGCCCACCGGGGAGCTGTTTTTT. This codes for CASSESTGPTGELFF.

This chain links TRBV19 with TRBJ1-1; D may be TRBD1 (5 bases). V was pared by 6 bases and J by 4 bases, with 21 bases between. Germline CDR1 is LNHDA and CDR2 is SQIVND (reference sequence). The CDR3 sequence is 16 residues long. As DNA, the CDR3 is TGTGCCAGTAGGACGTCTTATGGGCAGGGAGGCACTGAAGCTTTCTTT. Translated: CASRTSYGQGGTEAFF.

DNA of the CDR3: TGTGCCAGCAGCGCCGAGGACAGGGTGGCTCAGCCCCAGCATTTT. Translation gives CASSAEDRVAQPQHF. The chain carries TRBV9 and TRBJ1-5; TRBD1 matches at 8 bases. CDR3 length equals 15 residues. Trimming removed 3 bases from V and 6 bases from J; junction bases left unmatched: 8. Germline V CDR1 and CDR2: SGDLS, YYNGEE.

The chain combines TRBV11-2 with TRBJ2-7; TRBD2 might be the D (5 bases). Trimming took 5 bases from V and 2 from J, leaving 13 bases between them. The CDR3 runs to 14 residues. Germline lookup yields CDR1 SGHAT and CDR2 FQNNGV. CDR3 DNA: TGTGCCAGCAGCCCCGAGGGTTCGACCTACGAGCAGTACTTC. Its translation: CASSPEGSTYEQYF.

The rearrangement links TRBV28 to TRBJ1-5; no reliable D call. This CDR3 comprises 13 residues. The germline CDR1 and CDR2 sequences are MDHEN and SYDVKM. Between the trimmed V and J ends, which lost 5 bases and 5 bases, there was a span of 10 bases. The CDR3 coding sequence is TGTGCCAGCAGTGACAACCGGCATCAGCCCCAGCATTTT. It codes for CASSDNRHQPQHF.